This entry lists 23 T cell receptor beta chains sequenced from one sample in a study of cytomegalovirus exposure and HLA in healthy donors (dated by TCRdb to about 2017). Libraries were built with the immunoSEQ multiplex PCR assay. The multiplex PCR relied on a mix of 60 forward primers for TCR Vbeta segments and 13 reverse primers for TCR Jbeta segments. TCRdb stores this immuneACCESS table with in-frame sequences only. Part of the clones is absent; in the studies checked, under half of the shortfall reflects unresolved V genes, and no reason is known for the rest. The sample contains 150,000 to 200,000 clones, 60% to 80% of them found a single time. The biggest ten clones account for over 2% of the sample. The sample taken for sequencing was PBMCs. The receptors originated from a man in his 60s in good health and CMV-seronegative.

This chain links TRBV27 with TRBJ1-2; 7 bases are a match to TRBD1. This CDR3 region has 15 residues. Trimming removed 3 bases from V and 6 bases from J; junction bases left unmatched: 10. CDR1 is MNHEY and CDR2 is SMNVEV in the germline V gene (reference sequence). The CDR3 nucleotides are TGTGCCAGCAGTTTGTACGACAGGGACCAAGATGGCTACACCTTC. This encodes CASSLYDRDQDGYTF.

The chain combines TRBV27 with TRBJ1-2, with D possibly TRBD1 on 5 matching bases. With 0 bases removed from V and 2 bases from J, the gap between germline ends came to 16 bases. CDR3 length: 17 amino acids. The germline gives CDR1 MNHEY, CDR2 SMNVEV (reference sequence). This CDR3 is CASSLSGRGSSNYGYTF. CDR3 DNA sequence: TGTGCCAGCAGTTTATCGGGGAGGGGCAGTTCAAACTATGGCTACACCTTC.

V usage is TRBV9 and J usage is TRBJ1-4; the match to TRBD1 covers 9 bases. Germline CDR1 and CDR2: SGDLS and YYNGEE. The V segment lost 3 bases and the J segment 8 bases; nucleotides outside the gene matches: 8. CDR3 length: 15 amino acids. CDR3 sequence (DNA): TGTGCCAGCAGCGGGGGGACAGGGTTTGGGGAAAAACTGTTTTTT. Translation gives CASSGGTGFGEKLFF.

The CDR3 sequence: CASSLQAGTNEQFF. Written as DNA, the CDR3 is TGCGCCAGCAGCTTGCAAGCGGGGACCAATGAGCAGTTCTTC. The chain employs TRBV5-1 and TRBJ2-1; 7 nucleotides line up with TRBD2. The CDR3 extends over 14 amino acids. J lost 6 bases, V lost 1 base, and 4 bases had no gene match. CDR1 and CDR2 from the germline V gene are SGHRS and YFSETQ.

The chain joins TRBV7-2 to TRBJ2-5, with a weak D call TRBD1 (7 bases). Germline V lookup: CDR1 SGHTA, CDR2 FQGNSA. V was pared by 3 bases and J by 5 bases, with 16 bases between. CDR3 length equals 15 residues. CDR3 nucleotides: TGTGCCAGCAGCTTTGAATGGAGGGGGCAGGAGACCCAGTACTTC. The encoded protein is CASSFEWRGQETQYF.

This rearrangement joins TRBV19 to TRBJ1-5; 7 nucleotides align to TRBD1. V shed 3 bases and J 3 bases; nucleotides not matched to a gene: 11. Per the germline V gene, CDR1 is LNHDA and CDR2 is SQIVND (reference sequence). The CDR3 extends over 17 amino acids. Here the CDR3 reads CASSIQSTGQVNQPQHF. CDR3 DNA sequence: TGTGCCAGTAGTATTCAATCGACCGGACAGGTCAATCAGCCCCAGCATTTT.

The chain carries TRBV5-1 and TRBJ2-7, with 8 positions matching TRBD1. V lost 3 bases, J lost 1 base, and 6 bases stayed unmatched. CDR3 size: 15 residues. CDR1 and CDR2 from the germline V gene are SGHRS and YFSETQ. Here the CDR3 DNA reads TGCGCCAGCAGCTGGAAGGGACAGGCGTCCTACGAGCAGTACTTC. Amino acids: CASSWKGQASYEQYF.

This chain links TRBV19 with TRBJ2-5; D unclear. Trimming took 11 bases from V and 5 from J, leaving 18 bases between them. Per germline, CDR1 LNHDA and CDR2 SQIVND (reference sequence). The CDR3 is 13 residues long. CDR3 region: CASPEVPQETQYF. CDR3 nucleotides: TGTGCCTCACCTGAGGTTCCCCAGGAGACCCAGTACTTC.

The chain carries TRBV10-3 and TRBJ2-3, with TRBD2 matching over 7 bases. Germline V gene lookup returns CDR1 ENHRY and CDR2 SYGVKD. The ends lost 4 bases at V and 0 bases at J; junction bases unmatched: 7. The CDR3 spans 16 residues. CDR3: CAISGAGVTSTDTQYF. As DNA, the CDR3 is TGTGCCATCAGTGGGGCGGGGGTCACTAGCACAGATACGCAGTATTTT.

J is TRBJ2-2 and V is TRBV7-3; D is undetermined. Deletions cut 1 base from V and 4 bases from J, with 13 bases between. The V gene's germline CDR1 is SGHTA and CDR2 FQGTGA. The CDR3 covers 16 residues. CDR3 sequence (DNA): TGTGCCAGCAGCTTAATCCCCACCTCGGTCACCGGGGAGCTGTTTTTT. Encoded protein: CASSLIPTSVTGELFF.

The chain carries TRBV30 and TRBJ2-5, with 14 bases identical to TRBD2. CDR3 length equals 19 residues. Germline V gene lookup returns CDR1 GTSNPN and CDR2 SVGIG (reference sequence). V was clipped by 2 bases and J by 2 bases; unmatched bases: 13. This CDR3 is CAWSRGTSGRGRAQETQYF. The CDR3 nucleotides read TGTGCCTGGAGTAGGGGGACTAGCGGGAGAGGAAGGGCACAAGAGACCCAGTACTTC.

The CDR3 sequence: CASSPQGETQYF. The CDR3 nucleotides are TGTGCCAGCTCACCCCAGGGAGAGACCCAGTACTTC. This chain uses TRBV18 with TRBJ2-5, with D possibly matching TRBD1 (5 bases). The CDR3 spans 12 residues. Per the germline V gene, CDR1 is KGHSH and CDR2 is LQKENI. Trimming left V 3 bases short and J 4 bases short, with 6 bases between.

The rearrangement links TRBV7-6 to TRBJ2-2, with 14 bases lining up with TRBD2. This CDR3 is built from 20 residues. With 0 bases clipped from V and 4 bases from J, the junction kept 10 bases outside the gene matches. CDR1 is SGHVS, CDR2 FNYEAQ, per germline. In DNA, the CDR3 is TGTGCCAGCAGCTTAGCGGTGACTAGCGGGGGGGCCTCCTTCACCGGGGAGCTGTTTTTT. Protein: CASSLAVTSGGASFTGELFF.

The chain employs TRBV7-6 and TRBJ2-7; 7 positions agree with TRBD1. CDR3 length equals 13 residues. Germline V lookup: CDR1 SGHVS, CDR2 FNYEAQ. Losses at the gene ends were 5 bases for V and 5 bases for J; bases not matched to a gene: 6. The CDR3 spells CASSLDRVNEQYF. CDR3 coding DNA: TGTGCCAGCAGCCTTGACAGGGTCAACGAGCAGTACTTC.

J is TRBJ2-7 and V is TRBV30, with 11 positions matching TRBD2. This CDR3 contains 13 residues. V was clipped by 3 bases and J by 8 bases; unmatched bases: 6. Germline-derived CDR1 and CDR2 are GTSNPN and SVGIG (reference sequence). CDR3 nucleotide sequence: TGTGCCTGGAGGATAGCGGGAGGGCCGCAGCAGTACTTC. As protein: CAWRIAGGPQQYF. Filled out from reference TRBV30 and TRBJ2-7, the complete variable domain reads SQTIHQWPATLVQPVGSPLSLECTVEGTSNPNLYWYRQAAGRGLQLLFYSVGIGQISSEVPQNLSASRPQDRQFILSSKKLLLSDSGFYLCAWRIAGGPQQYFGPGTRLTVT.

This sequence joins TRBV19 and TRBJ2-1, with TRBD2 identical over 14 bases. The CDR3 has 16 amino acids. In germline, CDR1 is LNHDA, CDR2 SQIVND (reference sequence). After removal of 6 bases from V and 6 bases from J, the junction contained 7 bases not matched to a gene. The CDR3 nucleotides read TGTGCCAGTAGCTCTGGGACTAGCGGGGGATTCAATGAGCAGTTCTTC. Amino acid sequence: CASSSGTSGGFNEQFF.

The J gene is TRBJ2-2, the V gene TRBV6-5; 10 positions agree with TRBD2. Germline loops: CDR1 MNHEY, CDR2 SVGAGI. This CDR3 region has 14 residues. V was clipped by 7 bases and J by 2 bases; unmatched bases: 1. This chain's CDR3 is CASKLAGNTGELFF. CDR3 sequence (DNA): TGTGCCAGCAAACTAGCGGGAAACACCGGGGAGCTGTTTTTT.

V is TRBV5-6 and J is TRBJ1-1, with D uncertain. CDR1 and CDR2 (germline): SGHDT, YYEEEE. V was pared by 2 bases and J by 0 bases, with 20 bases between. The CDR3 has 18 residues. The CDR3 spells CASSFGPTVLHMNTEAFF. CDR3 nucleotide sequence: TGTGCCAGCAGCTTTGGGCCCACTGTACTTCATATGAACACTGAAGCTTTCTTT.

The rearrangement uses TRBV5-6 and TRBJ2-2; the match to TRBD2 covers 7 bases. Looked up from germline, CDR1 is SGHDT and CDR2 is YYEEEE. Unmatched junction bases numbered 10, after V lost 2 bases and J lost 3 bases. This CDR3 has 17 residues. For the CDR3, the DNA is TGTGCCAGCAGCTTACTGAAACCGGCGGGAGACACCGGGGAGCTGTTTTTT. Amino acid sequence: CASSLLKPAGDTGELFF.

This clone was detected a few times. CDR3 nucleotide sequence: TGTGCCAGCAGATCACGCGGGGTTGGCAATCAGCCCCAGCATTTT. It translates to CASRSRGVGNQPQHF. This chain uses TRBV6-5 with TRBJ1-5; D is undetermined. Per the germline V gene, CDR1 is MNHEY and CDR2 is SVGAGI. The length of the CDR3 is 15 residues. V shed 6 bases and J shed 2 bases, with 14 bases lying between them.

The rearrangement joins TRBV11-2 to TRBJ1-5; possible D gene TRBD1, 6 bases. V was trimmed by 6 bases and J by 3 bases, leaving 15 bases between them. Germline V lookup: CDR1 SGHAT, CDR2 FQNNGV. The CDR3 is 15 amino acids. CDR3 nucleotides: TGTGCCAGCAGTCTCACAGGGCGACTCAATCAGCCCCAGCATTTT. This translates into CASSLTGRLNQPQHF.

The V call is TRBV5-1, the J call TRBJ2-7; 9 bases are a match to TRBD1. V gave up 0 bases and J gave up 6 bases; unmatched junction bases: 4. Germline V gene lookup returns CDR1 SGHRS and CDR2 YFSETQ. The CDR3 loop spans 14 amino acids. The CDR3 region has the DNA TGCGCCAGCAGCTTGGATGTGACAGGGGGCGAGCAGTACTTC. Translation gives CASSLDVTGGEQYF. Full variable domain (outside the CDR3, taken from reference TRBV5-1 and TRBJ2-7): KAGVTQTPRYLIKTRGQQVTLSCSPISGHRSVSWYQQTPGQGLQFLFEYFSETQRNKGNFPGRFSGRQFSNSRSEMNVSTLELGDSALYLCASSLDVTGGEQYFGPGTRLTVT.

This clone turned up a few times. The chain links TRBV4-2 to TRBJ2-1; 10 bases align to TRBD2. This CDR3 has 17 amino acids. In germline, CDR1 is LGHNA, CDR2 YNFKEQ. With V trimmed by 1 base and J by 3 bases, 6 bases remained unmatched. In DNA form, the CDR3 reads TGTGCCAGCAGCCAAGTTGAGCGGGAGGGCCTCTACAATGAGCAGTTCTTC. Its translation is CASSQVEREGLYNEQFF.